The T cell receptor beta chain under discussion was sequenced for a study of blood T cell repertoires in COVID-19. For the study at large: Acute and convalescent COVID-19 samples came from the United States, Italy and Spain. T cells, B-cell-depleted T cells, or PBMCs supplied cDNA or gDNA.

Authors' data handling: Researchers report that nucleated cell counts were estimated from reference gene primer amplification. This table comes from immunoSEQ multiplex PCR, and its TCRdb copy is limited to in-frame clones, with some not included. The DNA gave D and trimming, while V, J and clone size come from that table. The table has 59,000 or so clones, around 84% seen once. This clone was counted between two and nine times. The CDR3 consists of 12 residues. Germline-derived CDR1 and CDR2 are MNHEY and SVGAGI. V was cut by 6 bases and J by 5 bases, with 10 bases left in between. Sequenced material: peripheral blood. The chain has TRBV6-5 and TRBJ1-2, with a tentative D call TRBD1 (5 bases). The origin of this receptor is a man aged 55 to 70 with acute or convalescent COVID-19. The CDR3 is CASRTGLYGYTF. DNA of the CDR3: TGTGCCAGCAGGACGGGACTGTATGGCTACACCTTC.